This T cell receptor beta chain comes out of a study of cytomegalovirus exposure and HLA in healthy donors. Study findings and constraints: Based on reports, TCR beta sequences accurately predicted HLA-A and HLA-B alleles for most subjects. Segments of the TCR beta V type were, in most cases, productive about 90% or about 30% of the time in an earlier analysis.

Healthy donors of bone marrow made up the group. 60 Vbeta and 13 Jbeta primers were used in PCR. Assay: immunoSEQ multiplex PCR; the TCRdb copy retains only in-frame clones and omits some. The sample lists about 130,000 clones, roughly 78% occurring once. The CDR3 is made up of 14 amino acids. Germline CDR1 MNHNS, CDR2 SASEGT. Deletions cut 4 bases from V and 4 bases from J, with 12 bases between. This clone was counted only a few times. Its antigen remains unidentified. The receptor was isolated from a man aged 25 to 40 in good health and CMV-seronegative. V is TRBV6-1 and J is TRBJ2-3; perhaps TRBD2 as D (6 bases). Sequenced input: PBMCs. CDR3 bases: TGTGCCAGCAGTGGGGGAGGTGGGTCAGATACGCAGTATTTT. As protein: CASSGGGGSDTQYF.